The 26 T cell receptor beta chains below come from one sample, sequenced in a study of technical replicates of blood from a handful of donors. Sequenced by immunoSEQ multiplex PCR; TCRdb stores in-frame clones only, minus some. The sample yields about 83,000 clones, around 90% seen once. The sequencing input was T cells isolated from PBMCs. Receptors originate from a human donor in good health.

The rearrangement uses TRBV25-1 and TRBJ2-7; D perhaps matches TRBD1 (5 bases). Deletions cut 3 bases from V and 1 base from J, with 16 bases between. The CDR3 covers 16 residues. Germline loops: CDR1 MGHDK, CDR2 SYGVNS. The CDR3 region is CASSDFGAAGSYEQYF. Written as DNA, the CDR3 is TGTGCCAGCAGTGATTTTGGGGCTGCCGGGTCCTACGAGCAGTACTTC.

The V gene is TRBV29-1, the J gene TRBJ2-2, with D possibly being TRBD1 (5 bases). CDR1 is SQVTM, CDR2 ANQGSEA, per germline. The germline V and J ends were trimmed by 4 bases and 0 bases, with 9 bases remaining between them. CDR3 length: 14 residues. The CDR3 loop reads CSVAETANTGELFF. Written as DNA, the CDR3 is TGCAGCGTTGCGGAGACAGCGAACACCGGGGAGCTGTTTTTT.

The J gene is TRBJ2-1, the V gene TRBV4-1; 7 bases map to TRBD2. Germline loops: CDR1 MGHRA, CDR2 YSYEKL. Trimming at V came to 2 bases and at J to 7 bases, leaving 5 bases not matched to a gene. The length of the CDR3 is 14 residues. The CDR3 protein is CASSQWAGVNEQFF. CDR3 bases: TGCGCCAGCAGCCAATGGGCGGGAGTAAATGAGCAGTTCTTC.

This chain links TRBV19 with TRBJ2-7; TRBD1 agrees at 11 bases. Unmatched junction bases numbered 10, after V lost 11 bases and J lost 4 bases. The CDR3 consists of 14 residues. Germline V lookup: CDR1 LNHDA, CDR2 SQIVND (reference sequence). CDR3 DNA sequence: TGTGCCGTACCAAAGGGACAGGGGGTTTACGAGCAGTACTTC. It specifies CAVPKGQGVYEQYF. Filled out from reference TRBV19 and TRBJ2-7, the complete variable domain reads DGGITQSPKYLFRKEGQNVTLSCEQNLNHDAMYWYRQDPGQGLRLIYYSQIVNDFQKGDIAEGYSVSREKKESFPLTVTSAQKNPTAFYLCAVPKGQGVYEQYFGPGTRLTVT.

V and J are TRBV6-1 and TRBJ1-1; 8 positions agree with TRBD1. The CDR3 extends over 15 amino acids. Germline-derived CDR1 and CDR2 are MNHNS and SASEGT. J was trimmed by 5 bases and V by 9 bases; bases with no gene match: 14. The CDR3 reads CASFSRDRSSTEAFF. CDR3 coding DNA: TGTGCCAGTTTCTCTCGGGACAGGTCCTCTACTGAAGCTTTCTTT.

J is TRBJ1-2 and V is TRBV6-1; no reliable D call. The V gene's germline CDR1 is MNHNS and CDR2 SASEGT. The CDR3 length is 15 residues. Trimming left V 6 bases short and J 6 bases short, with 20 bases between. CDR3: CASSITWEIWDGYTF. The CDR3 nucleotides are TGTGCCAGCAGCATCACATGGGAGATCTGGGATGGCTACACCTTC.

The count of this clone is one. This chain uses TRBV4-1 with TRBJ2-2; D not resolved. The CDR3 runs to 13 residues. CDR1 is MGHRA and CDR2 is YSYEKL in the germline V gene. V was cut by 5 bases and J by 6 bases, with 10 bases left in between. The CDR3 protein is CASSVTVSGELFF. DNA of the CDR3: TGCGCCAGCAGCGTAACAGTTTCCGGGGAGCTGTTTTTT.

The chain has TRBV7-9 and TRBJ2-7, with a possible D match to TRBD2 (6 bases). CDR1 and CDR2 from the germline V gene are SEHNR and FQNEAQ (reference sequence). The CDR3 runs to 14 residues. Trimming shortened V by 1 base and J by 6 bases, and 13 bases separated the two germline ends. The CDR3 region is CASSLDWIAAEQYF. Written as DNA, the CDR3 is TGTGCCAGCAGCTTAGATTGGATAGCGGCCGAGCAGTACTTC. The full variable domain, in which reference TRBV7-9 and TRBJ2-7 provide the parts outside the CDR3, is DTGVSQNPRHKITKRGQNVTFRCDPISEHNRLYWYRQTLGQGPEFLTYFQNEAQLEKSRLLSDRFSAERPKGSFSTLEIQRTEQGDSAMYLCASSLDWIAAEQYFGPGTRLTVT.

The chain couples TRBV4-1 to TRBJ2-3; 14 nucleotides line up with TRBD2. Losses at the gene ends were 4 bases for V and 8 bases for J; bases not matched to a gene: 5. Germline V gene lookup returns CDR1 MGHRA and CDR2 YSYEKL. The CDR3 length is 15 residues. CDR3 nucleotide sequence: TGCGCCAGCAGCCCGGGACTAGCGGGAGAGGGTACGCAGTATTTT. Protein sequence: CASSPGLAGEGTQYF.

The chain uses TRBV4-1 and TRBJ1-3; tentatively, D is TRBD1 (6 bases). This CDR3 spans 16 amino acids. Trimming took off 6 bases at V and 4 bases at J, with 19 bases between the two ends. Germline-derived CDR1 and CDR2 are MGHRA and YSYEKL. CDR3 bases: TGCGCCAGCAGTCTTATTGACAGGTCTCTCGGAAACACCATATATTTT. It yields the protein CASSLIDRSLGNTIYF.

CDR3 region: CSVVDRGPTWEQYF. DNA for the CDR3: TGCAGCGTTGTAGACAGGGGCCCTACGTGGGAGCAGTACTTC. The chain employs TRBV29-1 and TRBJ2-7; TRBD1 aligns across 8 bases. V shed 4 bases and J 7 bases; nucleotides not matched to a gene: 12. The CDR3 contains 14 residues. CDR1 is SQVTM and CDR2 is ANQGSEA in the germline V gene.

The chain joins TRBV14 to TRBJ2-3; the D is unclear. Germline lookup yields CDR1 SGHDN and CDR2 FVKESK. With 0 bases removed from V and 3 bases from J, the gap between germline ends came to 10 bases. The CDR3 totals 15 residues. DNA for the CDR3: TGTGCCAGCAGCCAAGAGCCGCGCGCGACAGATACGCAGTATTTT. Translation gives CASSQEPRATDTQYF.

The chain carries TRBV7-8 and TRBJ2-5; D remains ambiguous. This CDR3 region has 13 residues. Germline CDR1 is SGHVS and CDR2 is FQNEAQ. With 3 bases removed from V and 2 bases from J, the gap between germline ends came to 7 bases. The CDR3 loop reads CASSLHRQETQYF. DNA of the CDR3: TGTGCCAGCAGCTTGCACAGACAAGAGACCCAGTACTTC.

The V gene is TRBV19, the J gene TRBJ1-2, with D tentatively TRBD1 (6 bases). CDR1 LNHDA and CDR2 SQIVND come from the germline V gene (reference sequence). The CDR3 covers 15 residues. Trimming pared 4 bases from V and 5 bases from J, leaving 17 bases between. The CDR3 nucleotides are TGTGCCAGTAGTACTCCACAGGGCTCGGTATATGGCTACACCTTC. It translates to CASSTPQGSVYGYTF.

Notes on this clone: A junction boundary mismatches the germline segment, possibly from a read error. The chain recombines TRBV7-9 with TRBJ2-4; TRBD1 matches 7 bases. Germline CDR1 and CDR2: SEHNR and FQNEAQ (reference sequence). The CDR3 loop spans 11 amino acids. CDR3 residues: CASSSAGTVDF. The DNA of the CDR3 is TGTGCCAGCAGCTCAGCCGGGACAGTCGACTTC. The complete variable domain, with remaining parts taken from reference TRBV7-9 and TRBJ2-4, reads DTGVSQNPRHKITKRGQNVTFRCDPISEHNRLYWYRQTLGQGPEFLTYFQNEAQLEKSRLLSDRFSAERPKGSFSTLEIQRTEQGDSAMYLCASSSAGTVDFGAGTRLSVL.

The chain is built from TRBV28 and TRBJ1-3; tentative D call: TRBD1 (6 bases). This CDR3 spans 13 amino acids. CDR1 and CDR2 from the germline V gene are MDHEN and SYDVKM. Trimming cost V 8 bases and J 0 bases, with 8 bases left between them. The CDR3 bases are TGTGCCAGCCAAGGGGGCTCTGGAAACACCATATATTTT. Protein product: CASQGGSGNTIYF. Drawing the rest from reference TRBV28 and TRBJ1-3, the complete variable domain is DVKVTQSSRYLVKRTGEKVFLECVQDMDHENMFWYRQDPGLGLRLIYFSYDVKMKEKGDIPEGYSVSREKKERFSLILESASTNQTSMYLCASQGGSGNTIYFGEGSWLTVV.

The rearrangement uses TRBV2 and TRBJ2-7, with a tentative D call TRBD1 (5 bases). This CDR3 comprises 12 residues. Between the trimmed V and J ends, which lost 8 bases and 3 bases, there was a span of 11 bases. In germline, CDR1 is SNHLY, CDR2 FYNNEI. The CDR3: CASGAPSYEQYF. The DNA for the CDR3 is TGTGCCAGCGGGGCCCCGAGCTACGAGCAGTACTTC. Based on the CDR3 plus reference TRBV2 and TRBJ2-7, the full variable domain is EPEVTQTPSHQVTQMGQEVILRCVPISNHLYFYWYRQILGQKVEFLVSFYNNEISEKSEIFDDQFSVERPDGSNFTLKIRSTKLEDSAMYFCASGAPSYEQYFGPGTRLTVT.

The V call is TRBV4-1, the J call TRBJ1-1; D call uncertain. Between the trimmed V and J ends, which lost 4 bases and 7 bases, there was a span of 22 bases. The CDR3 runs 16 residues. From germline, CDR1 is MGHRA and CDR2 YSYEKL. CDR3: CASSPVNLVRYDEAFF. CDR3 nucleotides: TGCGCCAGCAGCCCAGTAAATCTCGTGAGGTACGATGAAGCTTTCTTT.

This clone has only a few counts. CDR3 DNA: TGTGCCAGCAGCGTTTCAGTCACAACTAATGAAAAACTGTTTTTT. Protein product: CASSVSVTTNEKLFF. The chain combines TRBV9 with TRBJ1-4; D unresolved. The length of the CDR3 is 15 residues. The V end lost 2 bases, the J end lost 0 bases, and 8 bases lay between the germline ends. Germline values: CDR1 SGDLS, CDR2 YYNGEE.

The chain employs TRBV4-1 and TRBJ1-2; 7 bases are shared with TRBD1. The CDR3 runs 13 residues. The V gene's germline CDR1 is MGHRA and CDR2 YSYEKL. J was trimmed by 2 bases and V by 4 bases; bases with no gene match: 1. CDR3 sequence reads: CASSLQGNYGYTF. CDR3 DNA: TGCGCCAGCAGCCTACAGGGGAACTATGGCTACACCTTC.

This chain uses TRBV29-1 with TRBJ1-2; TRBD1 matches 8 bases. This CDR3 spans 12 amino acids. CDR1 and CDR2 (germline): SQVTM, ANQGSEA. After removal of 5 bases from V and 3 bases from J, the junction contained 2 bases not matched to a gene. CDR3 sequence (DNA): TGCAGCGTTCAGACAGGGGACTATGGCTACACCTTC. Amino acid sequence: CSVQTGDYGYTF.

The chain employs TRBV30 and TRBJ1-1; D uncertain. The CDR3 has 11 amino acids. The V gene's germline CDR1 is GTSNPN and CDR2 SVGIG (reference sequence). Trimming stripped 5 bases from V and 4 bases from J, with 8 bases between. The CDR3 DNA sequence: TGTGCCTGGGAGGAGCCCACTGAAGCTTTCTTT. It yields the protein CAWEEPTEAFF.

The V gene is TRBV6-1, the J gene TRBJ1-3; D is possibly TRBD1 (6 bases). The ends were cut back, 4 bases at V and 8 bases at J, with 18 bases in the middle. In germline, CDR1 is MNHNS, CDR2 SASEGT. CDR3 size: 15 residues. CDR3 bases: TGTGCCAGCAGTGCGATACAGGGCCGGTTTGACACCATATATTTT. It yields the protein CASSAIQGRFDTIYF.

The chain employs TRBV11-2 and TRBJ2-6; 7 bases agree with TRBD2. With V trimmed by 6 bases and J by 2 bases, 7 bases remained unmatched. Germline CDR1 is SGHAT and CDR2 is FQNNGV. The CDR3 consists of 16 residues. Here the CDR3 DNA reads TGTGCCAGCAGACTATTACGGGGGGCTGGGGCCAACGTCCTGACTTTC. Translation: CASRLLRGAGANVLTF.

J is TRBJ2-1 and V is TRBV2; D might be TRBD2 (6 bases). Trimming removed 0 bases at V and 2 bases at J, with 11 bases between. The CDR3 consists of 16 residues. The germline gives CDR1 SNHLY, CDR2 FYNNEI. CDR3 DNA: TGTGCCAGCAGTGAAGCGGGACTGTCGACCTACAATGAGCAGTTCTTC. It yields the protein CASSEAGLSTYNEQFF.

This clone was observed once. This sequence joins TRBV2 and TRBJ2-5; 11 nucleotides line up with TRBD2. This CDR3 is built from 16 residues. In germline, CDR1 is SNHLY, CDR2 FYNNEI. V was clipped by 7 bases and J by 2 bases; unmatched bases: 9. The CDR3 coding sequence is TGTGCCAGCACGCTAATGGGACTAGCGGAACAAGAGACCCAGTACTTC. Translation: CASTLMGLAEQETQYF.